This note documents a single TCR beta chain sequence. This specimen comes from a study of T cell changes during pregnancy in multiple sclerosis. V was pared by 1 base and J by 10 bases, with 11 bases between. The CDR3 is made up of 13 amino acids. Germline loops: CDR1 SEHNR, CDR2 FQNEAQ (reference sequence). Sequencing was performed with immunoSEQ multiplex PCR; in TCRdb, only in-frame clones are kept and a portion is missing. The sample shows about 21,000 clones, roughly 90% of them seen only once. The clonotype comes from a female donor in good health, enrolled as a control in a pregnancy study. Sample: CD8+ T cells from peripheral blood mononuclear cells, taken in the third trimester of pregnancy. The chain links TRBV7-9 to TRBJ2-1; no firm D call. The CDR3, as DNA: TGTGCCAGCAGCTTAGGGGCTTCTCCGGAGCAGTTCTTC. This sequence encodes CASSLGASPEQFF.